This TCR beta chain was identified during a study of cytomegalovirus exposure and HLA in healthy donors. Germline lookup yields CDR1 SGHRS and CDR2 YFSETQ. The CDR3 is 16 residues long. V gave up 5 bases and J gave up 0 bases, with 16 bases separating them. PCR used 60 Vbeta primers and 13 Jbeta primers. The assay was immunoSEQ multiplex PCR, and TCRdb's table has in-frame clones only and misses some. This listing includes fewer than 150,000 clones. Sample: PBMCs. The chain couples TRBV5-1 to TRBJ2-3, with D perhaps TRBD2 (6 bases). This receptor was taken from a young man in good health and CMV-seronegative. CDR3 sequence (DNA): TGCGCCAGCAGGAGGAGGGACGGTACTAGCACAGATACGCAGTATTTT. As protein: CASRRRDGTSTDTQYF.